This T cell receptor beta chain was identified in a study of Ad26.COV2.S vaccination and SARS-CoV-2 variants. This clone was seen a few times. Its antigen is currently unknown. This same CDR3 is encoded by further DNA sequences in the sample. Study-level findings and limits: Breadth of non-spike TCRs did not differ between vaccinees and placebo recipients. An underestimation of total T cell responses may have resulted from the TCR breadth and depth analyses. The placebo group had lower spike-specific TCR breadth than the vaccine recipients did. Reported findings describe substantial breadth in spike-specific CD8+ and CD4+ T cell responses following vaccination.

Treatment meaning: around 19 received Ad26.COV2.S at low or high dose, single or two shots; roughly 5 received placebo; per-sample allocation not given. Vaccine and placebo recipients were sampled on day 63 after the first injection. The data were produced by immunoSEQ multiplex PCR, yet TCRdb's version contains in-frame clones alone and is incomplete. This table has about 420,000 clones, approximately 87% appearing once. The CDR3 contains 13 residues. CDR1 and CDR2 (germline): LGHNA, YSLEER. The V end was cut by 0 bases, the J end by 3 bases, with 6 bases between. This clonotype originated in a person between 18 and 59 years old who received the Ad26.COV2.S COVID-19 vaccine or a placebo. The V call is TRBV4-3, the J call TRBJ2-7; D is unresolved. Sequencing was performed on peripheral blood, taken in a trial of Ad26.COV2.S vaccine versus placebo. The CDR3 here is CASSQDLGYEQYF. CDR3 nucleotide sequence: TGCGCCAGCAGCCAAGATCTGGGCTACGAGCAGTACTTC.